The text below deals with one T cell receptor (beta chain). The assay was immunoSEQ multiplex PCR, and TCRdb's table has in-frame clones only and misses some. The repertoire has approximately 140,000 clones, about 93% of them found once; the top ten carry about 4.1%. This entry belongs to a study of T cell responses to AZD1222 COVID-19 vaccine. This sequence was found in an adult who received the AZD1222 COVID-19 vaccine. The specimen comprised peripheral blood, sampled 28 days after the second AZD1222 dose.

CDR3 protein: CASSGTSAGSKNEQFF. For the CDR3, the DNA is TGTGCCAGCAGCGGGACTAGCGCGGGGTCTAAAAATGAGCAGTTCTTC. The chain is built from TRBV28 and TRBJ2-1, with 10 bases matching TRBD2. This CDR3 has 16 residues. Germline CDR1 MDHEN, CDR2 SYDVKM. Trimming removed 6 bases from V and 7 bases from J; junction bases left unmatched: 12.